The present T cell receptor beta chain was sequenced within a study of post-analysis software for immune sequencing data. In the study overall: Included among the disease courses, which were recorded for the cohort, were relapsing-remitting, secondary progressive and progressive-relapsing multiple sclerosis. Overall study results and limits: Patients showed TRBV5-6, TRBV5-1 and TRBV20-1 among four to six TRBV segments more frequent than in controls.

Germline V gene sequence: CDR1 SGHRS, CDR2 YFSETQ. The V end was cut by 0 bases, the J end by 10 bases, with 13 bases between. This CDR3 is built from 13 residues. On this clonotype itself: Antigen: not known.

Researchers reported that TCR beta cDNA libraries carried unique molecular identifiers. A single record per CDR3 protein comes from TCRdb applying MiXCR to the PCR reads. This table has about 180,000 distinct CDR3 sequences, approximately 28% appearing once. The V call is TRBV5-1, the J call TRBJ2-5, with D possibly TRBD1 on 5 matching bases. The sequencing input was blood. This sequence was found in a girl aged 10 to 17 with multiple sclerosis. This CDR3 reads CASSLEGREIQYF. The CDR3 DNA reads TGCGCCAGCAGCTTGGAAGGCAGGGAAATCCAGTACTTC.